This passage covers 10 T cell receptor beta chains from one sample sequenced in a study of vaccination effects on CD4 cells after COVID-19 (dated by TCRdb to 2022 to 2024). In the ViraFEST assay, PBMC were stimulated with viral peptide pools, and TCR sequencing was then used to find antigen-specific CD4+ T cell clonotypes based on their expansion. After around eleven days of culture, CD4+ T cells were isolated with the EasySep CD4+ T cell isolation kit. Healthy vaccine recipients had no prior SARS-CoV-2 infection, confirmed by negative nucleocapsid antibodies before and after vaccination. Library preparation used the immunoSEQ multiplex PCR assay. The table comes from immuneACCESS by way of TCRdb, which keeps in-frame sequences with V and J called. Part of the clones is missing from these tables; in studies checked, under half for an unresolved V gene and the rest for unknown reasons. The sample table holds more than 20,000 clones, of which approximately 72% were seen once. Together, the top ten hold 9.1% of the sample.

These receptors are not linked to any known antigen. Here the sequenced sample was CD4+ T cells from PBMCs cultured with HCoV-NL63 spike peptides, taken before COVID-19 vaccination. The sample's cell subset or site label, in plain terms: HCoV-NL63 spike overlapping peptide pool stimulation. The receptor set was obtained from a human donor who received a COVID-19 vaccine.

A few counts support this clone. The chain links TRBV18 to TRBJ1-4; D remains unclear. Germline CDR1 and CDR2: KGHSH and LQKENI. V was shortened by 2 bases and J by 6 bases, with 16 bases between the two germline ends. This CDR3 is built from 16 residues. The CDR3 DNA reads TGTGCCAGCTCACCAAGAGGGAGCAGGAGGGATGAAAAACTGTTTTTT. This sequence encodes CASSPRGSRRDEKLFF.

The rearrangement links TRBV27 to TRBJ2-2, with D possibly TRBD1 on 5 matching bases. V dropped 2 bases and J dropped 8 bases, with 9 bases sitting between them. The CDR3 sequence is 13 residues long. Germline V CDR1 and CDR2: MNHEY, SMNVEV (reference sequence). The CDR3 sequence is CASSLRGRGELFF. The CDR3 DNA follows: TGTGCCAGCAGTTTAAGGGGCAGAGGGGAGCTGTTTTTT.

The rearrangement uses TRBV21-1 and TRBJ2-4; the table's D call TRBD1 went unverified against the DNA. TRBV21-1 is reported as a pseudogene. The CDR3 extends over 16 amino acids. The CDR3 nucleotides are TGTGCCAGCAGCAAAAATCAGGGGTCAACCAAAAACATTCAGTACTTC. Protein: CASSKNQGSTKNIQYF.

The gene calls are TRBV18 and TRBJ1-5; possibly TRBD1 for D (6 bases). The CDR3 covers 14 residues. Germline CDR1 and CDR2: KGHSH and LQKENI. V was shortened by 4 bases and J by 5 bases, with 12 bases between the two germline ends. The CDR3 here is CASSRGDRYQPQHF. The CDR3 DNA follows: TGTGCCAGCTCACGAGGAGACAGGTATCAGCCCCAGCATTTT.

The V gene is TRBV12-3 or TRBV12-4, the J gene TRBJ2-2, with D hard to call. CDR3 size: 11 residues. Trimming took 4 bases from V and 6 from J, leaving 3 bases between them. This CDR3 is CASSYSGELFF. The CDR3 DNA sequence: TGTGCCAGCAGTTACTCCGGGGAGCTGTTTTTT.

The CDR3 DNA reads TGTGCCAGCTCACCACAAGTTGGAGGTCCCAATTCATATTCACCCCTCCACTTT. As protein: CASSPQVGGPNSYSPLHF. The chain carries TRBV18 and TRBJ1-6; D uncertain. CDR1 and CDR2 from the germline V gene are KGHSH and LQKENI. Trimming stripped 1 base from V and 8 bases from J, with 21 bases between. The CDR3 is 18 residues long.

V is TRBV25-1 and J is TRBJ1-6; D call uncertain. The CDR3 runs to 14 residues. V dropped 8 bases and J dropped 6 bases, with 14 bases sitting between them. CDR1 MGHDK and CDR2 SYGVNS come from the germline V gene. The CDR3 sequence is CASGETGFNSPLHF. Here the CDR3 DNA reads TGTGCCAGCGGAGAGACCGGGTTTAATTCACCCCTCCACTTT.

The V call is TRBV5-1, the J call TRBJ2-5; D is uncertain. CDR3 length: 13 residues. The germline V gene encodes CDR1 SGHRS and CDR2 YFSETQ. V was cut by 5 bases and J by 2 bases, with 10 bases left in between. CDR3 sequence reads: CASSLQVQETQYF. The DNA of the CDR3 is TGCGCCAGCAGTCTCCAGGTACAAGAGACCCAGTACTTC.

This chain connects TRBV29-1 to TRBJ2-1; no firm D call. V lost 1 base to trimming and J lost 7 bases, with 14 bases between them. The germline V gene encodes CDR1 SQVTM and CDR2 ANQGSEA. This CDR3 region has 14 residues. In DNA, the CDR3 is TGCAGCGTTGAAGTTCGGACGTTTTTTAATGAGCAGTTCTTC. Protein product: CSVEVRTFFNEQFF.

This chain connects TRBV5-1 to TRBJ1-1; TRBD1 matches 10 bases. The CDR3 is 13 amino acids. Per the germline V gene, CDR1 is SGHRS and CDR2 is YFSETQ. J lost 4 bases, V lost 4 bases, and 1 base had no gene match. The DNA of the CDR3 is TGCGCCAGCAGCGGGGACAGGGGCACTGAAGCTTTCTTT. Translated, it gives CASSGDRGTEAFF. Using reference TRBV5-1 and TRBJ1-1 for the parts outside the CDR3, the full variable domain is KAGVTQTPRYLIKTRGQQVTLSCSPISGHRSVSWYQQTPGQGLQFLFEYFSETQRNKGNFPGRFSGRQFSNSRSEMNVSTLELGDSALYLCASSGDRGTEAFFGQGTRLTVV.